The 22 T cell receptor beta chains given below trace back to one sample, sequenced in a study of synovial regulatory T cells in juvenile arthritis. Generated by immunoSEQ multiplex PCR, the TCRdb table keeps only in-frame clones and is missing some. The ten top clones account for roughly 0.69%, within a sample of approximately 10,000 clones. Specimen: Treg cells from blood. Subset described: remaining (HLA-DR-negative) circulating blood Treg cells. These receptors all stem from a donor aged 2-30 years with juvenile idiopathic arthritis.

The chain is built from TRBV6-5 and TRBJ2-7. The CDR3 extends over 14 amino acids. DNA for this receptor is not on file. Germline V lookup: CDR1 MNHEY, CDR2 SVGAGI. CDR3 protein: CASSSDRTTYEQYF.

The chain is built from TRBV18 and TRBJ2-5; TCRdb names TRBD2, which stays unverified in the absence of DNA. Per the germline V gene, CDR1 is KGHSH and CDR2 is LQKENI. The CDR3 consists of 15 residues. The DNA sequence is not available. CDR3 region: CASSIGLAAKRTQYF.

The rearrangement uses TRBV5-4 and TRBJ1-3. The germline V gene encodes CDR1 SGHNT and CDR2 YYREEE (reference sequence). This CDR3 has 16 amino acids. The nucleotide record is missing. The CDR3 sequence: CASSVREAHSGNTIYF.

This CDR3 reads CASSRPRDRASYGYTF. The V call is TRBV5-1, the J call TRBJ1-2; checking the TCRdb D call of TRBD1 is not possible without DNA. The CDR3 contains 16 residues. DNA is not on record. Germline CDR1 is SGHRS and CDR2 is YFSETQ.

This chain joins TRBV7-2 and TRBJ2-2; as DNA is missing, the TRBD2 call by TCRdb cannot be tested. There are 15 residues in the CDR3. DNA is not recorded here. CDR1 and CDR2 (germline): SGHTA, FQGNSA. The CDR3 sequence is CASSLERPNTGELFF.

The V gene is TRBV19, the J gene TRBJ2-6; there is no DNA to check the TCRdb D call of TRBD1. In germline, CDR1 is LNHDA, CDR2 SQIVND (reference sequence). CDR3 length equals 13 residues. Only the protein sequence is given. The CDR3 reads CAASPSGANVLTF.

The rearrangement uses TRBV11-2 and TRBJ2-1; TCRdb's assignment of TRBD2 cannot be checked, as there is no DNA. The CDR3 length is 19 residues. DNA is not on record. The germline V gene encodes CDR1 SGHAT and CDR2 FQNNGV. The CDR3 loop is CASSYLPTSGGRGYNEQFF.

The chain employs TRBV7-9 and TRBJ2-7; TCRdb's D gene call, TRBD1, goes unchecked for lack of DNA. This CDR3 region has 14 residues. No DNA has been recorded. Germline loops: CDR1 SEHNR, CDR2 FQNEAQ (reference sequence). CDR3 protein: CASSSTGGWYEQYF.

CDR3 protein: CSARSGGRLFF. The chain links TRBV20-1 to TRBJ1-4. There are 11 residues in the CDR3. No DNA sequence was recorded. Germline lookup yields CDR1 DFQATT and CDR2 SNEGSKA (reference sequence).

CDR3 loop: CASSLAIEGKPQHF. The chain recombines TRBV7-9 with TRBJ1-5. This CDR3 spans 14 amino acids. No DNA is given. Germline V lookup: CDR1 SEHNR, CDR2 FQNEAQ (reference sequence).

This sequence joins TRBV18 and TRBJ2-5; absent DNA, TCRdb's TRBD2 call cannot be checked. Germline V gives CDR1 KGHSH, CDR2 LQKENI. CDR3 length: 13 residues. The DNA is unrecorded. The CDR3: CASSPGAGETQYF.

The chain has TRBV7-4 and TRBJ2-7; TCRdb picks TRBD1, but there is no DNA to check that call. Germline V CDR1 and CDR2: SGHVT, SQSDAQ. The CDR3 is 12 residues long. Only the protein is on record. This chain's CDR3 is CASSYRDYEQYF.

The V and J genes are TRBV10-2 and TRBJ2-7; TCRdb picks TRBD2, but there is no DNA to check that call. Germline CDR1 WSHSY, CDR2 SAAADI. CDR3 length: 17 residues. Only the protein is on record. The chain's CDR3 is CASSLRTSGGFSYEQYF.

The chain has TRBV20-1 and TRBJ2-7; TCRdb returns TRBD2, unconfirmable since there is no DNA. CDR3 length equals 10 residues. DNA is not recorded here. CDR1 and CDR2 from the germline V gene are DFQATT and SNEGSKA (reference sequence). The CDR3 loop is CSARAYEQYF.

The J gene is TRBJ1-5, the V gene TRBV18; no DNA is available, so the TRBD1 call from TCRdb remains unchecked. The length of the CDR3 is 14 residues. No DNA sequence was recorded. The germline CDR1 and CDR2 sequences are KGHSH and LQKENI. CDR3 loop: CASSQGPSNQPQHF.

V usage is TRBV18 and J usage is TRBJ1-2. Germline lookup yields CDR1 KGHSH and CDR2 LQKENI. The CDR3 spans 13 residues. No DNA has been recorded. CDR3 amino acids: CASSPQGDYGYTF.

This chain links TRBV5-1 with TRBJ1-1; TCRdb indicates TRBD1, and absent DNA this call remains unverified. Germline values: CDR1 SGHRS, CDR2 YFSETQ. The CDR3 has 13 amino acids. Only the protein is on record. The CDR3: CASSLARDTEAFF.

V gene TRBV5-1 combines with J gene TRBJ2-3. Germline V gives CDR1 SGHRS, CDR2 YFSETQ. The CDR3 runs to 16 residues. Nucleotide data are not available. CDR3 sequence: CASSPWTPTSSDTQYF.

V usage is TRBV5-1 and J usage is TRBJ2-7; the TCRdb call, TRBD1, lacks DNA for checking. Germline V gives CDR1 SGHRS, CDR2 YFSETQ. The CDR3 runs 17 residues. The DNA sequence is not available. CDR3 amino acids: CASSFPLGQPPPYEQYF.

The chain links TRBV4-3 to TRBJ2-3; TCRdb's D gene call, TRBD2, goes unchecked for lack of DNA. CDR1 is LGHNA, CDR2 YSLEER, per germline. The CDR3 totals 18 residues. The DNA sequence is not available. The chain's CDR3 is CASSQGGRAEFNTDTQYF.

The rearrangement joins TRBV30 to TRBJ2-1; TCRdb outputs TRBD2, but without DNA this stays unchecked. Germline assignment: CDR1 GTSNPN and CDR2 SVGIG (reference sequence). CDR3 length: 13 amino acids. No nucleotide data were recorded. This CDR3 reads CAWSGSFYNEQFF.

CDR3 amino acids: CASSYPTWPQHF. This chain links TRBV6-6 with TRBJ1-5. There are 12 residues in the CDR3. No DNA appears here. Per germline, CDR1 MNHNY and CDR2 SVGAGI (reference sequence).